The rows below give T cell receptor beta chains drawn from one sample of a study of identical twins. TCRdb called the 5' RACE reads again in MiXCR, with one record for every CDR3 protein. The sample holds around 550,000 distinct CDR3 sequences; over 12% are singletons and the top ten take 0.35% to 0.45%. The sample was also reused in another study, on yellow fever vaccine responses in identical twins.

Sequencing input: CD4+ T cells sorted from blood. These receptors all stem from a woman aged 18-29 years in good health. Both conserved end residues are part of each CDR3. The D gene is left open where the match is weak. Clone size is given for some rows only: seen once, a few or many times, or a class if the clone is expanded.

d_gene: TRBD2
v_gene: TRBV7-2
abundance: .
j_gene: TRBJ2-3
CDR3nt: TGTGCCAGCAGGAGACTAGCGGGGTCTAGCACAGATACGCAGTATTTT
CDR3aa: CASRRLAGSSTDTQYF

d_gene: .
v_gene: TRBV12-3/TRBV12-4
abundance: .
j_gene: TRBJ1-1
CDR3nt: TGTGCCAGCAGTTGGGTCAGGGGCACTGAAGCTTTCTTT
CDR3aa: CASSWVRGTEAFF

d_gene: TRBD1
v_gene: TRBV5-1
abundance: .
j_gene: TRBJ2-1
CDR3nt: TGCGCCAGCAGCTTGGAGGGACAGGGGGCAAGGGGGCAGTTCTTC
CDR3aa: CASSLEGQGARGQFF

d_gene: .
v_gene: TRBV28
abundance: few
j_gene: TRBJ1-2
CDR3nt: TGTGCCAGTCAACGAAACCCTAACTATGGCTACACCTTC
CDR3aa: CASQRNPNYGYTF

d_gene: .
v_gene: TRBV5-1
abundance: few
j_gene: TRBJ2-1
CDR3nt: TGCGCCAGCAGCTTGTCAGGGTGGGATGAGCAGTTCTTC
CDR3aa: CASSLSGWDEQFF

d_gene: TRBD1
v_gene: TRBV18
abundance: .
j_gene: TRBJ1-2
CDR3nt: TGTGCCAGCTCCGGGCAGGGGGTTGGCTACACCTTC
CDR3aa: CASSGQGVGYTF

d_gene: TRBD2
v_gene: TRBV7-2
abundance: .
j_gene: TRBJ2-1
CDR3nt: TGTGCCAGCAGCCCCAGCCTAGCGGGAACCTACAATGAGCAGTTCTTC
CDR3aa: CASSPSLAGTYNEQFF

d_gene: .
v_gene: TRBV6-5
abundance: few
j_gene: TRBJ1-2
CDR3nt: TGTGCCAGCAGTTACCAGGGGCGGAACTATGGCTACACCTTC
CDR3aa: CASSYQGRNYGYTF

d_gene: TRBD2
v_gene: TRBV20-1
abundance: few
j_gene: TRBJ2-3
CDR3nt: TGCAGTGCTCCACAGATCGGACTAGCGGGAGGAGATACGCAGTATTTT
CDR3aa: CSAPQIGLAGGDTQYF

d_gene: .
v_gene: TRBV6-5
abundance: few
j_gene: TRBJ1-4
CDR3nt: TGTGCCAGCAGTGTTAACAGGGAAAAACTGTTTTTT
CDR3aa: CASSVNREKLFF

d_gene: .
v_gene: TRBV10-3
abundance: .
j_gene: TRBJ1-6
CDR3nt: TGTGCCATCAGTGAGAACGGAATTTCACCCCTCCACTTT
CDR3aa: CAISENGISPLHF

d_gene: .
v_gene: TRBV10-3
abundance: .
j_gene: TRBJ2-5
CDR3nt: TGTGCCATCAGTGGTGGGGGCCAAGAGACCCAGTACTTC
CDR3aa: CAISGGGQETQYF

d_gene: .
v_gene: TRBV2
abundance: few
j_gene: TRBJ1-2
CDR3nt: TGTGCCAGCAGTGCCGAGACATTAAACTATGGCTACACCTTC
CDR3aa: CASSAETLNYGYTF

d_gene: TRBD1
v_gene: TRBV10-3
abundance: .
j_gene: TRBJ2-1
CDR3nt: TGTGCCACCACAGAGGGACAGGGGGTCCATGAGCAGTTCTTC
CDR3aa: CATTEGQGVHEQFF

d_gene: .
v_gene: TRBV18
abundance: .
j_gene: TRBJ2-3
CDR3nt: TGTGCCAGCTCACGGATCTCTGGCACAGATACGCAGTATTTT
CDR3aa: CASSRISGTDTQYF

d_gene: .
v_gene: TRBV29-1
abundance: many
j_gene: TRBJ2-1
CDR3nt: TGCAGCGTTTCGAACAATGAGCAGTTCTTC
CDR3aa: CSVSNNEQFF

d_gene: .
v_gene: TRBV20-1
abundance: .
j_gene: TRBJ2-3
CDR3nt: TGTGCGGTAGATACGCAGTATTTT
CDR3aa: CAVDTQYF